This T cell receptor (beta chain) originates from a study of blood T cells in healthy people across ages. Study background: With template switching, about one barcoded beta molecule was captured per two T cells. Study conclusions and caveats: Measured against age, TCR beta diversity per million T cells decreased in a roughly linear manner. Greater diversity and more naive CD4+ cells were seen in long-lived donors than in aged donors.

CDR3 length equals 16 residues. Germline CDR1 SGHAT, CDR2 FQNNGV. On this clonotype itself: The antigen is undetermined. Since a much larger clone is just one base distant, this may be a read error.

The sample, approximately 10 milliliters of peripheral blood, was drawn from each donor. With a J-beta primer mix and a sample-barcoded 5' primer, a second PCR ran about 7 to 12 cycles. TCRdb re-called the 5' RACE reads through MiXCR, storing one row per CDR3 protein. The sample holds 1,100,000 or so distinct CDR3 sequences, less than 50% seen once. The receptor's source is a woman aged 55-75 years in good health. This chain links TRBV11-2 with TRBJ1-2, with 10 bases that match TRBD1. Sequencing was done on a sample of blood. The CDR3 is CTSSPPGQGGRYGYTF. Here the CDR3 DNA reads TGTACCAGCAGCCCGCCCGGACAGGGGGGACGGTATGGCTACACCTTC.